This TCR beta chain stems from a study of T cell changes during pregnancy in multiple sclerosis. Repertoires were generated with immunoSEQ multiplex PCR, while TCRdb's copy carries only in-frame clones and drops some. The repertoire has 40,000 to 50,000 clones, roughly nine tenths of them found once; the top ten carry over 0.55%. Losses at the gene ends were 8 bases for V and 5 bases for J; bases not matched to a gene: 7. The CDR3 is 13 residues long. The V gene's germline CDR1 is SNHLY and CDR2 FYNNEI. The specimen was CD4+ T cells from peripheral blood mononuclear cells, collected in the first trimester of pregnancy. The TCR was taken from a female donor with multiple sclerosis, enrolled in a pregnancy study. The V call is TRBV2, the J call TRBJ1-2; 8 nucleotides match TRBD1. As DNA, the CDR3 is TGTGCCAGCCAGGGGGCAGCGGATTATGGCTACACCTTC. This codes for CASQGAADYGYTF.